Each of the 25 T cell receptor beta chains below was sequenced from the same sample in a study of T cells in Graves' hyperthyroidism and ophthalmopathy. The investigators amplified TCR beta CDR3 regions from RNA transcripts. The HTBI primer set served for first-round RT-PCR of the TCR CDR3. One entry per CDR3 protein, called by TCRdb with MiXCR from the multiplex PCR reads. In the table there are about 360,000 distinct CDR3 sequences, under 15% of which are singletons. Sequenced: blood. The receptors were sampled from a woman aged 18-29 years with Graves' hyperthyroidism.

This clonotype has at least ten counts. V and J are TRBV9 and TRBJ2-7; 13 nucleotides match TRBD2. Germline V gene data show CDR1 as SGDLS and CDR2 as YYNGEE. This CDR3 has 15 residues. The V and J ends lost 3 bases and 6 bases, in that order; junction bases with no gene match: 6. Here the CDR3 DNA reads TGTGCCAGCAGCGCAGGACTAGCGGGAGTATCCGAGCAGTACTTC. Its protein product is CASSAGLAGVSEQYF.

This clonotype turned up a few times. The chain couples TRBV7-9 to TRBJ1-6, with D perhaps matching TRBD1 (6 bases). The V and J ends lost 5 bases and 13 bases respectively, with 21 bases between them. CDR1 and CDR2 from the germline V gene are SEHNR and FQNEAQ (reference sequence). The CDR3 spans 15 residues. The CDR3 here is CASSSQGGPRDPLHF. CDR3 nucleotide sequence: TGTGCCAGCAGCAGTCAAGGGGGGCCCCGGGATCCCCTCCACTTT.

The chain couples TRBV9 to TRBJ2-3, with a weak D call TRBD2 (7 bases). Per germline, CDR1 SGDLS and CDR2 YYNGEE. The length of the CDR3 is 16 residues. The V gene lost 0 bases and the J gene lost 1 base, with 12 bases spanning the gap. CDR3: CASSVGAGAGTDTQYF. The CDR3 nucleotides read TGTGCCAGCAGCGTAGGGGCGGGGGCCGGCACAGATACGCAGTATTTT. Full variable domain (missing parts from reference TRBV9 and TRBJ2-3): DSGVTQTPKHLITATGQRVTLRCSPRSGDLSVYWYQQSLDQGLQFLIQYYNGEERAKGNILERFSAQQFPDLHSELNLSSLELGDSALYFCASSVGAGAGTDTQYFGPGTRLTVL.

This clonotype has ten or more counts. The CDR3 DNA sequence: TGTGCCAGCTCACCTATGACAGGAAGGCGCGAGCAGTACTTC. Amino acids: CASSPMTGRREQYF. V and J are TRBV18 and TRBJ2-7; D possibly corresponds to TRBD1 (6 bases). The germline CDR1 and CDR2 sequences are KGHSH and LQKENI. The CDR3 contains 14 residues. Trimming stripped 3 bases from V and 6 bases from J, with 15 bases between.

This clonotype came up a few times. The rearrangement links TRBV29-1 to TRBJ1-2, with D perhaps TRBD1 (5 bases). The CDR3 sequence is 11 residues long. CDR1 and CDR2 from the germline V gene are SQVTM and ANQGSEA. V gave up 3 bases and J gave up 8 bases, with 10 bases separating them. The CDR3 sequence: CSVDRDGGYTF. CDR3 DNA sequence: TGCAGCGTTGACAGGGATGGCGGCTACACCTTC.

The chain links TRBV6-1 to TRBJ2-6; no firm D call. Germline CDR1 is MNHNS and CDR2 is SASEGT. Trimming stripped 6 bases from V and 3 bases from J, with 12 bases between. The CDR3 has 15 amino acids. The DNA of the CDR3 is TGTGCCAGCAGCTATACCCACCTTGGGGCCAACGTCCTGACTTTC. It is translated as CASSYTHLGANVLTF.

This chain uses TRBV9 with TRBJ1-5; unclear D gene. CDR3 size: 15 residues. Trimming shortened V by 0 bases and J by 5 bases, and 12 bases separated the two germline ends. From germline, CDR1 is SGDLS and CDR2 YYNGEE. This chain's CDR3 is CASSVDGQPDQPQHF. As DNA, the CDR3 is TGTGCCAGCAGCGTAGATGGCCAACCGGATCAGCCCCAGCATTTT.

This clonotype was seen many times. The rearrangement joins TRBV2 to TRBJ2-7; D gene ambiguous. Trimming took off 5 bases at V and 4 bases at J, with 6 bases between the two ends. The V gene's germline CDR1 is SNHLY and CDR2 FYNNEI. CDR3 size: 11 residues. The CDR3 coding sequence is TGTGCCAGCAGTAGCAAATACGAGCAGTACTTC. Translated: CASSSKYEQYF.

The chain uses TRBV5-4 and TRBJ1-1; D is perhaps TRBD1 (6 bases). Trimming took off 3 bases at V and 0 bases at J, with 21 bases between the two ends. CDR3 length equals 18 residues. The germline V gene has CDR1 SGHNT and CDR2 YYREEE (reference sequence). This CDR3 is CASSWGVIKTGMNTEAFF. The CDR3 DNA sequence: TGTGCCAGCAGCTGGGGAGTGATTAAGACAGGCATGAACACTGAAGCTTTCTTT.

This clonotype was detected many times. V and J are TRBV27 and TRBJ1-2; D is undetermined. CDR3 length: 13 residues. Germline V gives CDR1 MNHEY, CDR2 SMNVEV (reference sequence). V gave up 1 base and J gave up 4 bases, with 7 bases separating them. The CDR3 DNA reads TGTGCCAGCAGTTTATTCGCAGGCTATGGCTACACCTTC. Protein sequence: CASSLFAGYGYTF.

Only a few counts were recorded for this clonotype. This chain uses TRBV18 with TRBJ2-1; 8 bases fit TRBD1. The germline CDR1 and CDR2 sequences are KGHSH and LQKENI. Trimming took 0 bases from V and 7 from J; bases not matched to a gene: 11. This CDR3 region has 17 residues. The CDR3: CASSPPGLGQGRNEQFF. The CDR3 DNA reads as TGTGCCAGCTCACCACCAGGATTAGGACAGGGTAGGAATGAGCAGTTCTTC. Based on the CDR3 plus reference TRBV18 and TRBJ2-1, the full variable domain is NAGVMQNPRHLVRRRGQEARLRCSPMKGHSHVYWYRQLPEEGLKFMVYLQKENIIDESGMPKERFSAEFPKEGPSILRIQQVVRGDSAAYFCASSPPGLGQGRNEQFFGPGTRLTVL.

This clonotype occurred a few times. The gene calls are TRBV7-2 and TRBJ2-7; 12 nucleotides match TRBD2. The CDR3 spans 14 residues. The J segment lost 5 bases and the V segment lost 5 bases, leaving 4 bases of the junction unmatched. Germline lookup yields CDR1 SGHTA and CDR2 FQGNSA. The CDR3 sequence: CASSRGLAGHEQYF. CDR3 DNA: TGTGCCAGCAGCCGAGGACTAGCGGGGCACGAGCAGTACTTC.

This clonotype was picked up a small number of times. The chain employs TRBV7-9 and TRBJ1-4; D possibly corresponds to TRBD1 (6 bases). This CDR3 comprises 15 residues. Per the germline V gene, CDR1 is SEHNR and CDR2 is FQNEAQ (reference sequence). V dropped 6 bases and J dropped 3 bases, with 14 bases sitting between them. CDR3 in amino acids: CASRLQGSANEKLFF. The CDR3 nucleotides are TGTGCCAGCAGACTTCAGGGGTCGGCTAATGAAAAACTGTTTTTT.

The rearrangement links TRBV5-5 to TRBJ1-2; no reliable D call. The germline CDR1 and CDR2 sequences are SGHKS and YYEKEE (reference sequence). The CDR3 spans 13 residues. V lost 4 bases and J lost 2, with 9 bases in between. The CDR3 region is CASSPRINYGYTF. The DNA of the CDR3 is TGTGCCAGCAGCCCCAGGATAAACTATGGCTACACCTTC. Full variable domain (remainder filled in from reference TRBV5-5 and TRBJ1-2): DAGVTQSPTHLIKTRGQQVTLRCSPISGHKSVSWYQQVLGQGPQFIFQYYEKEERGRGNFPDRFSARQFPNYSSELNVNALLLGDSALYLCASSPRINYGYTFGSGTRLTVV.

The V call is TRBV7-3, the J call TRBJ1-1, with 10 bases matching TRBD1. The V and J ends lost 4 bases and 7 bases, in that order; junction bases with no gene match: 3. CDR3 size: 13 residues. Germline lookup yields CDR1 SGHTA and CDR2 FQGTGA. DNA for the CDR3: TGTGCCAGCAGCTCTGACAGGGGGCGTGAAGCTTTCTTT. It encodes CASSSDRGREAFF.

This clonotype was counted many times. The rearrangement joins TRBV28 to TRBJ2-5; 8 positions match TRBD2. Germline CDR1 and CDR2: MDHEN and SYDVKM. Trimming at V came to 2 bases and at J to 1 base, leaving 6 bases not matched to a gene. The CDR3 spans 16 residues. The CDR3 reads CASSLGGGGTQETQYF. As DNA, the CDR3 is TGTGCCAGCAGTTTAGGGGGCGGGGGGACCCAAGAGACCCAGTACTTC.

The genes are TRBV2 and TRBJ1-4, with D possibly being TRBD1 (6 bases). Germline CDR1 is SNHLY and CDR2 is FYNNEI. The CDR3 covers 15 residues. The V end lost 4 bases, the J end lost 0 bases, and 9 bases lay between the germline ends. The CDR3 DNA is TGTGCCAGCAGTGTCCCAGGGGCAACTAATGAAAAACTGTTTTTT. Amino acids: CASSVPGATNEKLFF.

Note on this clonotype: The junction shows a germline mismatch at one end, possibly a read error. The chain carries TRBV18 and TRBJ2-7, with 9 bases that match TRBD2. Germline V gene sequence: CDR1 KGHSH, CDR2 LQKENI. The CDR3 loop spans 15 amino acids. CDR3 DNA sequence: TGTGCCAGCTTACCAAGTAGCGGGAGAGGGGACGAGCAGTACTTC. Amino acid sequence: CASLPSSGRGDEQYF.

This clonotype was counted at least ten times. This chain uses TRBV3-1 with TRBJ1-2; the match to TRBD1 covers 7 bases. This CDR3 region has 14 residues. J gave up 6 bases and V 1 base, and 5 bases lay outside the gene matches. CDR1 is LGHDT, CDR2 YNNKEL, per germline (reference sequence). The CDR3 here is CASSQGQGEDGYTF. The CDR3 DNA reads TGTGCCAGCAGCCAAGGACAGGGAGAGGATGGCTACACCTTC.

This clonotype appeared many times. V is TRBV3-1 and J is TRBJ2-1; tentatively, D is TRBD2 (5 bases). The V and J ends lost 4 bases and 5 bases respectively, with 18 bases between them. From germline, CDR1 is LGHDT and CDR2 YNNKEL (reference sequence). The CDR3 runs to 16 residues. The CDR3 sequence: CASSPSYAGTDNEQFF. Written as DNA, the CDR3 is TGTGCCAGCAGCCCCTCCTATGCGGGTACTGACAATGAGCAGTTCTTC.

This clonotype occurred many times. The chain uses TRBV5-1 and TRBJ1-5; the D is unclear. Germline V lookup: CDR1 SGHRS, CDR2 YFSETQ. Trimming stripped 7 bases from V and 1 base from J, with 12 bases between. The CDR3 consists of 14 residues. This chain's CDR3 is CASVNQKSNQPQHF. CDR3 coding DNA: TGCGCCAGCGTAAACCAGAAGAGCAATCAGCCCCAGCATTTT. Drawing the rest from reference TRBV5-1 and TRBJ1-5, the complete variable domain is KAGVTQTPRYLIKTRGQQVTLSCSPISGHRSVSWYQQTPGQGLQFLFEYFSETQRNKGNFPGRFSGRQFSNSRSEMNVSTLELGDSALYLCASVNQKSNQPQHFGDGTRLSIL.

The J gene is TRBJ2-1, the V gene TRBV7-9; 10 nucleotides align to TRBD2. V shed 6 bases, J shed 0 bases, and the junction held 11 bases outside the gene matches. Per the germline V gene, CDR1 is SEHNR and CDR2 is FQNEAQ (reference sequence). The CDR3 covers 18 residues. CDR3: CASSLSLIAGGSYNEQFF. In DNA, the CDR3 is TGTGCCAGCAGTTTATCGCTAATAGCGGGGGGCTCCTACAATGAGCAGTTCTTC.

This clonotype has just a few counts. This may be a read error, as it is one base from a much larger clone. V is TRBV3-1 and J is TRBJ2-1; D remains unclear. V lost 0 bases and J 10 bases, leaving 13 bases between the germline ends. Germline V gene lookup returns CDR1 LGHDT and CDR2 YNNKEL (reference sequence). CDR3 length: 14 residues. The CDR3 DNA reads as TGTGCCAGCAGCCAAGATAAGGCCGCGCTGGAGCAGTTCTTC. Its translation is CASSQDKAALEQFF.

In this sample, this clonotype turned up many times. This chain joins TRBV3-1 and TRBJ2-3; 7 positions agree with TRBD2. J gave up 2 bases and V 4 bases, and 18 bases lay outside the gene matches. Germline V gives CDR1 LGHDT, CDR2 YNNKEL (reference sequence). The CDR3 is 19 residues long. The CDR3 sequence: CASSPLHHRLAPSTDTQYF. CDR3 sequence (DNA): TGTGCCAGCAGCCCACTCCATCACCGACTAGCCCCGTCCACAGATACGCAGTATTTT.

This CDR3 is CASSLGGRGSFEQYF. In nucleotides, the CDR3 is TGTGCCAGCAGCTTGGGAGGGCGCGGAAGTTTCGAGCAGTACTTC. The chain carries TRBV5-4 and TRBJ2-7; tentatively, D is TRBD2 (5 bases). Germline CDR1 and CDR2: SGHNT and YYREEE (reference sequence). The CDR3 length is 15 residues. Trimming shortened V by 0 bases and J by 6 bases, and 16 bases separated the two germline ends.